These 22 T cell receptor beta chains originate from one sample sequenced in a study of post-analysis software for immune sequencing data. Unique molecular identifiers featured in each of the TCR beta cDNA libraries. One entry per CDR3 protein results from TCRdb running MiXCR on the PCR reads. The table shows about 380,000 distinct CDR3 sequences, with approximately 33% occurring only once. Overall study results and limits: Elevated frequency relative to controls characterized roughly five TRBV segments in patients, TRBV5-6, TRBV5-1 and TRBV20-1 among them.

No antigen is known for these receptors. The source material was blood. The origin of the receptors is a girl between 10 and 17 years old with multiple sclerosis.

This chain uses TRBV27 with TRBJ2-7, with D possibly matching TRBD2 (6 bases). V lost 5 bases, J lost 0 bases, and 14 bases lay in between. Germline CDR1 is MNHEY and CDR2 is SMNVEV (reference sequence). This CDR3 region has 15 residues. In DNA, the CDR3 is TGTGCCAGCAGTCCTGTAGTGGGGGGCTCCTACGAGCAGTACTTC. It translates to CASSPVVGGSYEQYF.

This clonotype was found many times. The chain has TRBV9 and TRBJ2-3; D gene unclear. V gave up 4 bases and J gave up 2 bases, with 5 bases separating them. The CDR3 covers 12 residues. The germline V gene has CDR1 SGDLS and CDR2 YYNGEE. CDR3 coding DNA: TGTGCCAGCAGCCCCCCCACAGATACGCAGTATTTT. It translates to CASSPPTDTQYF.

The chain is built from TRBV4-2 and TRBJ2-1, with 9 bases identical to TRBD2. Trimming removed 7 bases from V and 10 bases from J; junction bases left unmatched: 26. The CDR3 extends over 19 amino acids. Germline CDR1 LGHNA, CDR2 YNFKEQ. CDR3: CASTTRELIAGARGGEQFF. Here the CDR3 DNA reads TGTGCCAGCACGACCCGGGAGCTTATAGCGGGGGCTCGGGGGGGGGAGCAGTTCTTC.

Many counts were recorded for this clonotype. The chain has TRBV5-1 and TRBJ1-4; D is unclear. V lost 1 base and J 8 bases, leaving 9 bases between the germline ends. CDR1 and CDR2 (germline): SGHRS, YFSETQ. This CDR3 region has 13 residues. CDR3 bases: TGCGCCAGCAGCTTGATGGTGGGGGAAAAACTGTTTTTT. The encoded protein is CASSLMVGEKLFF.

This clonotype was counted only a few times. The rearrangement links TRBV6-5 to TRBJ2-7, with 8 bases that match TRBD1. CDR3 size: 14 residues. Per the germline V gene, CDR1 is MNHEY and CDR2 is SVGAGI. V lost 6 bases and J lost 3; bases outside the gene matches: 7. In DNA, the CDR3 is TGTGCCAGCAGGGACAGGGAAAGGGTCTACGAGCAGTACTTC. Its protein product is CASRDRERVYEQYF.

About this clonotype: This may come from a read error, since a much larger clone is one base off. This chain joins TRBV10-3 and TRBJ2-1; a weak D match, TRBD1 (6 bases). V lost 5 bases and J lost 3, with 14 bases in between. Germline V gene lookup returns CDR1 ENHRY and CDR2 SYGVKD. The CDR3 is 15 residues long. CDR3 residues: CAISNRGTNYNEQFF. The CDR3 coding sequence is TGTGCCATCAGTAATAGGGGGACCAACTACAATGAGCAGTTCTTC.

This clonotype was detected only a few times. CDR3 DNA: TGTGCCAGCAGCCTTAATACAGGGGGCGGCGAGCAGTACTTC. Translated, it gives CASSLNTGGGEQYF. The chain employs TRBV11-2 and TRBJ2-7, with TRBD1 matching over 9 bases. There are 14 residues in the CDR3. The V and J ends lost 5 bases and 6 bases, in that order; junction bases with no gene match: 8. CDR1 and CDR2 (germline): SGHAT, FQNNGV.

The V call is TRBV9, the J call TRBJ2-3; a weak D match, TRBD2 (5 bases). The CDR3 totals 14 residues. The germline V gene has CDR1 SGDLS and CDR2 YYNGEE. V lost 1 base and J 5 bases, leaving 11 bases between the germline ends. CDR3 nucleotide sequence: TGTGCCAGCAGCGTAAGTAGCGCCGGAGATACGCAGTATTTT. Protein product: CASSVSSAGDTQYF.

CDR3 loop: CSARDGTPQETQYF. The DNA of the CDR3 is TGCAGTGCTAGAGACGGGACGCCTCAAGAGACCCAGTACTTC. V usage is TRBV20-1 and J usage is TRBJ2-5; D may match TRBD1 or TRBD2 (5 bases each). The CDR3 totals 14 residues. Germline V gene data show CDR1 as DFQATT and CDR2 as SNEGSKA (reference sequence). The V and J ends lost 0 bases and 2 bases respectively, with 10 bases between them.

The chain links TRBV6-2 or TRBV6-3 to TRBJ2-1; 7 bases are shared with TRBD1. Per germline, CDR1 MNHEY and CDR2 SVGEGT. Germline trimming cut 2 bases from V and 7 bases from J; bases unmatched to any gene: 11. This CDR3 contains 16 residues. The CDR3 region has the DNA TGTGCCAGCAGTTACCGGGGCAGGGGGTTTCGGAATGAGCAGTTCTTC. Protein sequence: CASSYRGRGFRNEQFF.

The chain carries TRBV12-3 or TRBV12-4 and TRBJ1-5; D remains ambiguous. The CDR3 consists of 13 residues. V shed 5 bases and J shed 5 bases, with 10 bases lying between them. CDR3 DNA sequence: TGTGCCAGCAGTGTGGGAGAACATCAGCCCCAGCATTTT. Protein: CASSVGEHQPQHF.

This clonotype came up a few times. The rearrangement joins TRBV4-2 to TRBJ1-2; D unresolved. CDR3 length: 13 residues. The V gene's germline CDR1 is LGHNA and CDR2 YNFKEQ. Trimming cost V 4 bases and J 5 bases, with 11 bases left between them. The CDR3: CASSPTLMYGYTF. CDR3 bases: TGTGCCAGCAGCCCGACCCTCATGTATGGCTACACCTTC.

In its sample, this clonotype was seen a few times. V is TRBV18 and J is TRBJ2-1; TRBD2 might be the D (7 bases). The CDR3 runs to 14 residues. V was shortened by 0 bases and J by 7 bases, with 10 bases between the two germline ends. Germline V CDR1 and CDR2: KGHSH, LQKENI. This chain's CDR3 is CASSPPGGQNEQFF. The DNA for the CDR3 is TGTGCCAGCTCACCACCGGGGGGGCAGAATGAGCAGTTCTTC.

This clonotype was detected ten times or more. The chain recombines TRBV27 with TRBJ2-5; D is possibly TRBD1 or TRBD2 (6 bases each). Germline CDR1 MNHEY, CDR2 SMNVEV (reference sequence). The V and J ends lost 3 bases and 5 bases respectively, with 13 bases between them. This CDR3 spans 14 amino acids. The CDR3 here is CASSFGGGEETQYF. In nucleotides, the CDR3 is TGTGCCAGCAGTTTCGGGGGCGGGGAGGAGACCCAGTACTTC.

This clonotype has a handful of counts. This chain connects TRBV27 to TRBJ2-1, with TRBD2 matching 15 bases. The CDR3 has 14 amino acids. Germline CDR1 is MNHEY and CDR2 is SMNVEV (reference sequence). J gave up 9 bases and V 6 bases, and 3 bases lay outside the gene matches. The CDR3 bases are TGTGCCAGCAGGCCGGGACTAGCGGGAGGTGAGCAGTTCTTC. Amino acid sequence: CASRPGLAGGEQFF.

As to this clonotype: The DNA is left out, because the CDR3 cannot be placed on it with certainty; the CDR3 is given as TCRdb lists it. The V call is TRBV29-1, the J call TRBJ1-1; the table's D gene call, TRBD1, was not cross checked with the DNA. CDR1 is SQVTM, CDR2 ANQGSEA, per germline. The CDR3 has 15 amino acids, counting both end residues. This CDR3 is CSVGQGASMNTEVFF.

This chain uses TRBV7-9 with TRBJ2-1; tentative D call: TRBD2 (6 bases). The length of the CDR3 is 13 residues. Germline V CDR1 and CDR2: SEHNR, FQNEAQ (reference sequence). V was cut by 5 bases and J by 8 bases, with 13 bases left in between. The CDR3 DNA reads TGTGCCAGCAGCCCGGTGGTAGCGGATGAGCAGTTCTTC. Its translation: CASSPVVADEQFF.

The rearrangement joins TRBV6-1 to TRBJ1-2; a weak D match, TRBD1 (5 bases). Trimming took 1 base from V and 0 from J, leaving 9 bases between them. Germline V gives CDR1 MNHNS, CDR2 SASEGT. The CDR3 length is 15 residues. The CDR3: CASSEELRANYGYTF. CDR3 coding DNA: TGTGCCAGCAGTGAAGAACTCAGGGCTAACTATGGCTACACCTTC.

The genes are TRBV7-2 and TRBJ2-1; 10 bases align to TRBD2. J was trimmed by 6 bases and V by 4 bases; bases with no gene match: 6. Germline CDR1 is SGHTA and CDR2 is FQGNSA. The CDR3 spans 15 residues. As DNA, the CDR3 is TGTGCCAGCAGCTCCCGTCTAGCGGGGGTCAATGAGCAGTTCTTC. Translation: CASSSRLAGVNEQFF.

This chain's CDR3 is CSVRIPFDADTQYF. CDR3 sequence (DNA): TGCAGCGTCCGGATCCCATTTGACGCAGATACGCAGTATTTT. The rearrangement joins TRBV29-1 to TRBJ2-3; D gene unclear. The germline gives CDR1 SQVTM, CDR2 ANQGSEA. The CDR3 is made up of 14 amino acids. V shed 6 bases and J shed 4 bases, with 17 bases lying between them.

The rearrangement links TRBV6-6 to TRBJ1-2; possible D gene TRBD1, 5 bases. Trimming shortened V by 6 bases and J by 4 bases, and 18 bases separated the two germline ends. Per the germline V gene, CDR1 is MNHNY and CDR2 is SVGAGI (reference sequence). There are 15 residues in the CDR3. The CDR3 DNA sequence: TGTGCCAGCAGGCCAAAACAGTGGGACCTCTATGGCTACACCTTC. Amino acid sequence: CASRPKQWDLYGYTF.

The chain employs TRBV29-1 and TRBJ2-2, with D unresolved. The CDR3 loop spans 12 amino acids. In germline, CDR1 is SQVTM, CDR2 ANQGSEA. Trimming pared 6 bases from V and 7 bases from J, leaving 12 bases between. Here the CDR3 reads CSVVYLGGELFF. The CDR3 DNA reads TGCAGCGTCGTGTACCTGGGCGGGGAGCTGTTTTTT.